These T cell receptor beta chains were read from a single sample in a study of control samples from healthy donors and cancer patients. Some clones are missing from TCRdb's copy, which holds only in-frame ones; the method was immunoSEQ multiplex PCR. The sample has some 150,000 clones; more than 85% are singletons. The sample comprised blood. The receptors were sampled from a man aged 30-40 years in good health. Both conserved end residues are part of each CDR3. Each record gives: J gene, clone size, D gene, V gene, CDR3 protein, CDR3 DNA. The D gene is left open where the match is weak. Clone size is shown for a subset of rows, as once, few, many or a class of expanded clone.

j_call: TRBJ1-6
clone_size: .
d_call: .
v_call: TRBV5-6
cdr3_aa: CASSLGRNNSPLHF
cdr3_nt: TGTGCCAGCAGCTTGGGAAGGAATAATTCACCCCTCCACTTT

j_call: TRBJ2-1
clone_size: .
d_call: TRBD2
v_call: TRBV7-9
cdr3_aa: CASSWLAADEQFF
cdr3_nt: TGTGCCAGCAGCTGGCTAGCGGCCGATGAGCAGTTCTTC

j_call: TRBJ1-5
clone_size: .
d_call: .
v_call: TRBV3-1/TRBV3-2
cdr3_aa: CASSSQALGNQPQHF
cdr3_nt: TGTGCCAGCAGCTCACAGGCTTTGGGCAATCAGCCCCAGCATTTT

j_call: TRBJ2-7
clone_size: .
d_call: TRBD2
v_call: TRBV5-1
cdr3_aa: CASSLAAGWGLGSYEQYF
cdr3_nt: TGCGCCAGCAGCTTGGCTGCCGGTTGGGGACTAGGATCCTACGAGCAGTACTTC

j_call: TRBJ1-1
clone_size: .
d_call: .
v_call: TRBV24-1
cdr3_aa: CATSVGKNTEAFF
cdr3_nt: TGTGCCACCAGTGTAGGGAAGAACACTGAAGCTTTCTTT

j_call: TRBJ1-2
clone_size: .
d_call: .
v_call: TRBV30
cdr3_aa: CAWSHVAGGNYGYTF
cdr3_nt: TGTGCCTGGAGTCACGTGGCAGGTGGTAACTATGGCTACACCTTC

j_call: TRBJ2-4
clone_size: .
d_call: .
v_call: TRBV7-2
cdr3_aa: CASSLVPRIGDIQYF
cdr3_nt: TGTGCCAGCAGCTTAGTACCCAGGATAGGTGACATTCAGTACTTC

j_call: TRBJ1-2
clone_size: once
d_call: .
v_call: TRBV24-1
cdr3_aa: CATSDGGTYGYTF
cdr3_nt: TGTGCCACCAGTGATGGGGGGACCTATGGCTACACCTTC

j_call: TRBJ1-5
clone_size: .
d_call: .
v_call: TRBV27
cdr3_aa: CASSYLTGTGGGQPQHF
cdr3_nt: TGTGCCAGCAGCTATTTAACCGGGACGGGTGGTGGACAGCCCCAGCATTTT

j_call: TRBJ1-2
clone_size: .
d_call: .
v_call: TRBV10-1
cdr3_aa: CASSEKGRGYGYTF
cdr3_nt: TGCGCCAGCAGTGAAAAGGGCAGGGGCTATGGCTACACCTTC

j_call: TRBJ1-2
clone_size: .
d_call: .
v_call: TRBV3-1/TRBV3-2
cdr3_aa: CASSQGQGILYGYTF
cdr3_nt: TGTGCCAGCAGCCAAGGGCAGGGAATTCTCTATGGCTACACCTTC

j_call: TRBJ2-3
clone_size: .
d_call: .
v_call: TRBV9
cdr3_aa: CASSVRSGNYLTDTQYF
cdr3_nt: TGTGCCAGCAGCGTAAGGTCCGGGAACTACCTCACAGATACGCAGTATTTT

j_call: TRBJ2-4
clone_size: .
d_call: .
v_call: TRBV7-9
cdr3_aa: CASSLARLGGQYF
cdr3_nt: TGTGCCAGCAGCTTAGCGCGATTAGGGGGTCAGTACTTC